Listed below are T cell receptor beta chains from one sample, sequenced in a study of a mutant IDH1 vaccine in newly diagnosed glioma. Assay: immunoSEQ multiplex PCR; the TCRdb copy retains only in-frame clones and omits some. The data contain about 32,000 clones, around 80% of them singletons. Antigen specificity for these receptors is unknown. The source material was PBMCs, sampled from a glioma patient whose treatment included an IDH1 peptide vaccine. The receptors were sampled from a man aged 35 to 55 with glioma. Some clones in this sample may be carry-over from other donors' samples. Both conserved end residues are part of each CDR3. The D gene is left open where the match is weak. Some rows have no size entry. The others give once, few or many, or a class for an expanded clone.

cdr3_length	clone_size	j_call	d_call	v_call	cdr3_aa	cdr3_nt
14	-	TRBJ2-2	-	TRBV7-9	CASSLSIGVGELFF	TGTGCCAGCAGCTTATCCATAGGGGTCGGGGAGCTGTTTTTT
12	-	TRBJ1-1	-	TRBV7-9	CASSLETMGAFF	TGTGCCAGCAGCTTAGAGACCATGGGGGCTTTCTTT
16	few	TRBJ2-7	TRBD1	TRBV5-4	CASSLKSGTGGGEQYF	TGTGCCAGCAGCCTGAAATCCGGGACAGGGGGAGGCGAGCAGTACTTC
14	-	TRBJ2-7	-	TRBV6-5	CASSYRAEEYEQYF	TGTGCCAGCAGTTACAGGGCAGAAGAATACGAGCAGTACTTC
18	-	TRBJ1-2	-	TRBV4-3	CASSQTPLGGVLGDGYTF	TGCGCCAGCAGCCAAACTCCCCTCGGGGGGGTTTTAGGGGATGGCTACACCTTC
12	-	TRBJ1-2	-	TRBV7-9	CASSLGYYGYTF	TGTGCCAGCAGCCTGGGATACTATGGCTACACCTTC
17	-	TRBJ2-5	-	TRBV4-1	CASSPRQAASALGGQYF	TGCGCCAGCAGCCCGCGCCAGGCCGCAAGCGCCCTGGGAGGCCAGTACTTC
15	-	TRBJ2-3	-	TRBV7-2	CASRSFSLSTDTQYF	TGTGCCAGCCGCTCCTTCTCCCTAAGCACAGATACGCAGTATTTT
16	-	TRBJ1-5	-	TRBV10-3	CAISESAGNSNQPQHF	TGTGCCATCAGTGAGTCAGCAGGCAATAGCAATCAGCCCCAGCATTTT
16	few	TRBJ1-2	TRBD1	TRBV15	CATSSTGTGGLYGYTF	TGTGCCACCAGCAGTACCGGGACAGGGGGCCTCTATGGCTACACCTTC
14	-	TRBJ1-6	TRBD1	TRBV7-9	CASSLAPGGSPLHF	TGTGCCAGCAGCTTAGCGCCAGGGGGTTCACCCCTCCACTTT
18	-	TRBJ2-3	TRBD2	TRBV5-1	CASSLAWTSGSGADTQYF	TGCGCCAGCAGCTTGGCGTGGACTAGCGGGTCGGGAGCAGATACGCAGTATTTT
15	-	TRBJ1-4	TRBD1	TRBV5-1	CASSLGGTGGEKLFF	TGCGCCAGCAGCTTGGGCGGGACAGGGGGCGAAAAACTGTTTTTT
16	-	TRBJ2-2	-	TRBV5-1	CASSSGGDGYTGELFF	TGCGCCAGCAGCTCCGGAGGCGACGGATACACCGGGGAGCTGTTTTTT
17	-	TRBJ1-4	-	TRBV11-2	CASSLASGPSTNEKLFF	TGTGCCAGCAGCTTAGCGTCGGGGCCGTCAACTAATGAAAAACTGTTTTTT
13	-	TRBJ2-1	-	TRBV27	CASSSTAHGEQFF	TGTGCCAGCAGCTCGACAGCCCACGGTGAGCAGTTCTTC